This T cell receptor (beta chain) appears in the sequencing data of a study of T cells after yellow fever vaccination. They built TCR cDNA with 5'RACE template switching, a step that put in a universal primer site and UMIs. MiXCR was run by TCRdb on the 5' RACE reads, yielding one entry per CDR3 protein. The sample has 150,000 to 200,000 distinct CDR3 sequences, approximately 11% seen once; the top ten hold around 34%. Germline V gene data show CDR1 as SNHLY and CDR2 as FYNNEI. Trimming at V came to 7 bases and at J to 10 bases, leaving 9 bases not matched to a gene. This CDR3 spans 14 amino acids. There are a few counts of this clonotype.

The sample consisted of CD8+ T cells sorted from PBMCs, taken 15 days after the yellow fever booster vaccination. The V call is TRBV2, the J call TRBJ1-6; 8 bases match TRBD1. The TCR was taken from a young man who received the YFV17D yellow fever vaccine. CDR3 DNA: TGTGCCAGCAAGCAGGGGGCGGCTTTCTCACCCCTCCACTTT. Encoded protein: CASKQGAAFSPLHF.